This T cell receptor (beta chain) was identified in a study of blood T cell repertoires in COVID-19. J gave up 4 bases and V 3 bases, and 0 bases lay outside the gene matches. The CDR3 extends over 13 amino acids. Sequencing was performed with immunoSEQ multiplex PCR; in TCRdb, only in-frame clones are kept and a portion is missing. This table holds about 50,000 clones, about 84% found once. Only one count was recorded for this clone. The specimen sequenced was peripheral blood. The chain has TRBV12-3 or TRBV12-4 and TRBJ1-2; 9 bases agree with TRBD1. This TCR derives from a man aged 55 to 69 with acute or convalescent COVID-19. Written as DNA, the CDR3 is TGTGCCAGCAGTTTGACAGGGGGCTATGGCTACACCTTC. The encoded protein is CASSLTGGYGYTF.